The 21 T cell receptor beta chains below all came from one sample that was sequenced in a study of control samples from healthy donors and cancer patients (dated by TCRdb to the early 2020s). The library was prepared using the immunoSEQ multiplex PCR assay. The table was pulled from immuneACCESS by TCRdb, which kept in-frame rearrangements only. Such tables lose some clones; where checked, under half of the loss comes from unresolved V genes, and the rest has no known cause. For this sample there are 100,000 to 150,000 clones; about 90% appear just once. The ten largest clonotypes hold roughly 2% of the sample. Sequencing was carried out using blood. These receptors came from a young man in good health.

This rearrangement joins TRBV5-4 to TRBJ2-1, with 10 nucleotides matching TRBD2. CDR3 length: 16 residues. Germline CDR1 and CDR2: SGHNT and YYREEE (reference sequence). V was clipped by 4 bases and J by 2 bases; unmatched bases: 6. CDR3 coding DNA: TGTGCCAGCAGCCGCAAAACTAGCGGGACCTACAATGAGCAGTTCTTC. This encodes CASSRKTSGTYNEQFF.

This clone was found once. The chain joins TRBV7-3 to TRBJ2-7; the D is unclear. V shed 11 bases and J shed 5 bases, with 7 bases lying between them. This CDR3 region has 9 residues. Germline V CDR1 and CDR2: SGHTA, FQGTGA. The chain's CDR3 is CAGPHEQYF. The CDR3 region has the DNA TGTGCCGGCCCTCACGAGCAGTACTTC.

This chain links TRBV12-5 with TRBJ1-5; 7 bases match TRBD1. This CDR3 is 15 amino acids long. CDR1 LGHNT and CDR2 FRNRAP come from the germline V gene. V trimming: 5 bases; J trimming: 3 bases; junction bases outside the gene matches: 7. CDR3 residues: CASGPSGQVNQPQHF. CDR3 nucleotides: TGTGCTAGTGGTCCCTCCGGACAGGTCAATCAGCCCCAGCATTTT.

This rearrangement joins TRBV27 to TRBJ2-1; D not resolved. Trimming cost V 2 bases and J 4 bases, with 6 bases left between them. Germline CDR1 reads MNHEY; CDR2 reads SMNVEV (reference sequence). The CDR3 extends over 13 amino acids. The DNA for the CDR3 is TGTGCCAGCAGTTTAAACTCATACAATGAGCAGTTCTTC. Translation: CASSLNSYNEQFF.

V and J are TRBV7-8 and TRBJ1-3, with 10 bases identical to TRBD1. This CDR3 spans 17 amino acids. Germline V CDR1 and CDR2: SGHVS, FQNEAQ. V gave up 5 bases and J gave up 3 bases; unmatched junction bases: 10. The CDR3 loop is CASSHRDRGKGGNTIYF. CDR3 coding DNA: TGTGCCAGCAGCCACCGGGACAGGGGTAAAGGTGGAAACACCATATATTTT.

The chain carries TRBV28 and TRBJ2-1; 8 bases line up with TRBD2. This CDR3 spans 18 amino acids. Trimming at V came to 5 bases and at J to 0 bases, leaving 12 bases not matched to a gene. Germline V gives CDR1 MDHEN, CDR2 SYDVKM. CDR3 in amino acids: CASSDSPGLGTSYNEQFF. The CDR3 DNA sequence: TGTGCCAGCAGTGATTCTCCGGGACTAGGGACCTCCTACAATGAGCAGTTCTTC.

The CDR3 nucleotides read TGTGCCAGCAGCGTAAGTTGGGACTCCGTCTACGAGCAGTACTTC. This encodes CASSVSWDSVYEQYF. This rearrangement joins TRBV9 to TRBJ2-7, with a tentative D call TRBD2 (6 bases). The CDR3 is made up of 15 amino acids. V dropped 1 base and J dropped 3 bases, with 14 bases sitting between them. Looked up from germline, CDR1 is SGDLS and CDR2 is YYNGEE.

The J gene is TRBJ1-1, the V gene TRBV6-2 or TRBV6-3, with unresolved D. CDR3 length: 14 amino acids. Trimming cost V 4 bases and J 5 bases, with 14 bases left between them. Germline V gives CDR1 MNHEY, CDR2 SVGEGT. Here the CDR3 DNA reads TGTGCCAGCAGTTTCGTCGTCGGCGGGACTGAAGCTTTCTTT. Its translation: CASSFVVGGTEAFF.

The CDR3 sequence is CASSPKGGNEQFF. DNA of the CDR3: TGTGCCAGCTCACCAAAAGGGGGAAATGAGCAGTTCTTC. This chain uses TRBV18 with TRBJ2-1; perhaps TRBD1 as D (6 bases). Between the trimmed V and J ends, which lost 2 bases and 7 bases, there was a span of 9 bases. Germline assignment: CDR1 KGHSH and CDR2 LQKENI. This CDR3 has 13 amino acids.

This clone was observed a handful of times. The chain couples TRBV19 to TRBJ1-2, with D possibly being TRBD1 (5 bases). The germline gives CDR1 LNHDA, CDR2 SQIVND (reference sequence). V lost 7 bases to trimming and J lost 4 bases, with 13 bases between them. The CDR3 runs 13 residues. The CDR3 DNA is TGTGCCAGTAAGGGACGGTTTCGCTATGGCTACACCTTC. Translated: CASKGRFRYGYTF.

The V and J genes are TRBV28 and TRBJ1-5; 8 bases map to TRBD1. From germline, CDR1 is MDHEN and CDR2 SYDVKM. V was clipped by 6 bases and J by 1 base; unmatched bases: 11. CDR3 length: 17 amino acids. CDR3 region: CASSQQGTGQSNQPQHF. DNA of the CDR3: TGTGCCAGCAGCCAACAAGGGACAGGTCAAAGCAATCAGCCCCAGCATTTT. The full variable domain, in which reference TRBV28 and TRBJ1-5 provide the parts outside the CDR3, is DVKVTQSSRYLVKRTGEKVFLECVQDMDHENMFWYRQDPGLGLRLIYFSYDVKMKEKGDIPEGYSVSREKKERFSLILESASTNQTSMYLCASSQQGTGQSNQPQHFGDGTRLSIL.

This clone was detected a few times. The J gene is TRBJ1-4, the V gene TRBV4-3; no firm D call. This CDR3 contains 17 residues. V was shortened by 0 bases and J by 4 bases, with 15 bases between the two germline ends. Germline V gene data show CDR1 as LGHNA and CDR2 as YSLEER. CDR3 loop: CASSQDAGLSGNEKLFF. Here the CDR3 DNA reads TGCGCCAGCAGCCAAGATGCCGGCCTCAGCGGTAATGAAAAACTGTTTTTT.

The chain uses TRBV2 and TRBJ1-1; unclear D gene. CDR3 size: 14 residues. The germline CDR1 and CDR2 sequences are SNHLY and FYNNEI. V was pared by 2 bases and J by 5 bases, with 12 bases between. CDR3 protein: CASSELEGGTEAFF. DNA of the CDR3: TGTGCCAGCAGTGAATTAGAGGGAGGTACTGAAGCTTTCTTT. Full variable domain (rest looked up from reference TRBV2 and TRBJ1-1): EPEVTQTPSHQVTQMGQEVILRCVPISNHLYFYWYRQILGQKVEFLVSFYNNEISEKSEIFDDQFSVERPDGSNFTLKIRSTKLEDSAMYFCASSELEGGTEAFFGQGTRLTVV.

The J gene is TRBJ2-1, the V gene TRBV5-1, with D perhaps TRBD2 (6 bases). In germline, CDR1 is SGHRS, CDR2 YFSETQ. The V gene lost 1 base and the J gene lost 5 bases, with 13 bases spanning the gap. The CDR3 is 15 residues long. CDR3 amino acids: CASSLRRGGDNEQFF. In DNA, the CDR3 is TGCGCCAGCAGCTTGAGACGGGGCGGGGACAATGAGCAGTTCTTC.

The chain is built from TRBV3-1 (or the pseudogene TRBV3-2) and TRBJ2-1; TRBD2 matches 12 bases. This CDR3 region has 18 residues. Unmatched junction bases numbered 4, after V lost 1 base and J lost 0 bases. CDR1 is LGHDT, CDR2 YNNKEL, per germline (reference sequence). The CDR3 DNA reads as TGTGCCAGCAGCCAAGGGGGACTAGCGGGCCTCTCCTACAATGAGCAGTTCTTC. It specifies CASSQGGLAGLSYNEQFF.

V and J are TRBV4-1 and TRBJ2-7; 8 nucleotides agree with TRBD2. CDR1 MGHRA and CDR2 YSYEKL come from the germline V gene. There are 15 residues in the CDR3. J gave up 3 bases and V 4 bases, and 8 bases lay outside the gene matches. CDR3 protein: CASSPLGLANYEQYF. The DNA for the CDR3 is TGCGCCAGCAGCCCCTTAGGACTAGCCAACTACGAGCAGTACTTC.

The rearrangement joins TRBV27 to TRBJ2-5; D is unclear. V gave up 3 bases and J gave up 4 bases, with 3 bases separating them. Germline V gene lookup returns CDR1 MNHEY and CDR2 SMNVEV (reference sequence). The CDR3 extends over 11 amino acids. DNA of the CDR3: TGTGCCAGCAGTTTTCTAGAGACCCAGTACTTC. Its translation: CASSFLETQYF.

V usage is TRBV9 and J usage is TRBJ2-1, with 13 bases lining up with TRBD2. V shed 4 bases and J 10 bases; nucleotides not matched to a gene: 5. This CDR3 is built from 14 residues. Germline V CDR1 and CDR2: SGDLS, YYNGEE. The CDR3 coding sequence is TGTGCCAGCAGCCAGGGACTAGCGGGATGGGAGCAGTTCTTC. Protein product: CASSQGLAGWEQFF.

V usage is TRBV10-2 and J usage is TRBJ2-7, with a weak D call TRBD1 (6 bases). Trimming removed 5 bases from V and 1 base from J, with 15 bases in between. This CDR3 is built from 15 residues. Germline V gene data show CDR1 as WSHSY and CDR2 as SAAADI. DNA for the CDR3: TGCGCCAGCAGTTCCCGGGACACCGCTTCCTACGAGCAGTACTTC. It codes for CASSSRDTASYEQYF.

The rearrangement joins TRBV5-1 to TRBJ2-3; 7 positions agree with TRBD1. The CDR3 totals 14 residues. The V segment lost 6 bases and the J segment 1 base; nucleotides outside the gene matches: 5. CDR1 is SGHRS and CDR2 is YFSETQ in the germline V gene. The CDR3 coding sequence is TGCGCCAGCACCCGGGACAGTCGCACAGATACGCAGTATTTT. Its translation: CASTRDSRTDTQYF.

This sequence joins TRBV7-2 and TRBJ1-1; TRBD1 might be the D (6 bases). The V end was cut by 2 bases, the J end by 2 bases, with 18 bases between. CDR1 is SGHTA, CDR2 FQGNSA, per germline. The CDR3 extends over 17 amino acids. The CDR3 loop is CASSLFDPGAGNTEAFF. CDR3 sequence (DNA): TGTGCCAGCAGCTTATTTGATCCGGGGGCGGGTAACACTGAAGCTTTCTTT.